The entry below describes one T cell receptor (beta chain). The target antigen is unknown. The data belong to a study of T cell responses to AZD1222 COVID-19 vaccine. The study's findings and limits: Females outnumbered males among donors, who were mostly white British; clonal diversity was possibly underestimated. Reportedly, nearly half the spike-specific TCRs target unmutated variant regions. An increase in Spike-specific TCR breadth and depth was observed after two AZD1222 doses. Without day 14 samples, only post-peak T cell repertoires were studied.

Using immunoSEQ multiplex PCR, the repertoire was profiled, and TCRdb retains in-frame clones only, with some absent. In the table there are 150,000 to 200,000 clones, about 92% of which are singletons. Germline-derived CDR1 and CDR2 are SGHNT and YENEEA. The CDR3 length is 14 residues. V shed 2 bases and J shed 1 base, with 6 bases lying between them. The clonotype was recovered from an adult in good health. The chain couples TRBV11-3 to TRBJ1-5, with D uncertain. Sequenced material: peripheral blood, taken on day 0 of AZD1222 vaccination. The CDR3 nucleotides read TGTGCCAGCAGCTTACACATGAGCAATCAGCCCCAGCATTTT. Protein sequence: CASSLHMSNQPQHF.